In its sample, the clone carrying this T cell receptor (beta chain) was seen a few times. Its specificity is not known. V was pared by 7 bases and J by 8 bases, with 12 bases of the junction left unmatched. The germline V gene encodes CDR1 SGHRS and CDR2 YFSETQ. The CDR3 is 15 residues long. The sample belongs to a study of T-cell reconstitution after alpha-beta-depleted transplantation in children. Whole-study results and caveats: By one year post-transplant, T-cell counts and diversity largely arose from T cells that were newly produced. At day 60, the high TCRbeta diversity found in some patients originated from recipient T cells and thymic progenitors that had survived. After transplant, at about two months, alpha-beta T cells were reportedly derived from several hundred expanded graft clones.

The TCRbeta library was prepared with unique molecular identifiers. TCRdb independently ran MiXCR on the PCR reads; one entry per CDR3 protein. This table holds fewer than 750,000 distinct CDR3 sequences, about 23% found once. This TCR was sampled from a boy under two years old who had a stem cell transplant for acute myeloid leukemia, so the T cells may come from the graft donor. The chain links TRBV5-1 to TRBJ2-1; the match to TRBD2 covers 10 bases. The sample was PBMCs, mostly from graft donor cells, taken 360 days after TCRalphabeta/CD19-depleted stem cell transplant. For the CDR3, the DNA is TGCGCCAGCTCCGATGGGGGACTAGCGCGGGATGAGCAGTTCTTC. Translating it yields CASSDGGLARDEQFF.